This T cell receptor (beta chain) is drawn from a study of spatial heterogeneity in lung cancer. Regarding the study as a whole: Tracking of tumor mutation counts was seen in expanded intratumoral alpha and beta TCR counts.

V was trimmed by 11 bases and J by 1 base, leaving 17 bases between them. CDR1 is LGHNA, CDR2 YNFKEQ, per germline. The length of the CDR3 is 15 residues. Every TCR cDNA molecule bore its own unique molecular identifier. One entry per CDR3 protein results from TCRdb running MiXCR on the 5' RACE reads. The table shows over 10,000 distinct CDR3 sequences, with 5% to 6% occurring only once. Time point denoted: sample taken at primary tumor resection. Untreated early-stage non-small cell lung cancer patients, 65 to 90 in total, were the donors. This clonotype was observed many times. The antigen is not known.

The chain carries TRBV4-2 and TRBJ2-2, with D possibly called TRBD1 or TRBD2 (5 bases each). Sample: lung tumor tissue, taken at surgery. The clonotype originates from a female donor with early-stage non-small cell lung cancer. The CDR3 DNA is TGTGCCTCTCGTGAGCCGGGGCGGAACACCGGGGAGCTGTTTTTT. Encoded protein: CASREPGRNTGELFF.